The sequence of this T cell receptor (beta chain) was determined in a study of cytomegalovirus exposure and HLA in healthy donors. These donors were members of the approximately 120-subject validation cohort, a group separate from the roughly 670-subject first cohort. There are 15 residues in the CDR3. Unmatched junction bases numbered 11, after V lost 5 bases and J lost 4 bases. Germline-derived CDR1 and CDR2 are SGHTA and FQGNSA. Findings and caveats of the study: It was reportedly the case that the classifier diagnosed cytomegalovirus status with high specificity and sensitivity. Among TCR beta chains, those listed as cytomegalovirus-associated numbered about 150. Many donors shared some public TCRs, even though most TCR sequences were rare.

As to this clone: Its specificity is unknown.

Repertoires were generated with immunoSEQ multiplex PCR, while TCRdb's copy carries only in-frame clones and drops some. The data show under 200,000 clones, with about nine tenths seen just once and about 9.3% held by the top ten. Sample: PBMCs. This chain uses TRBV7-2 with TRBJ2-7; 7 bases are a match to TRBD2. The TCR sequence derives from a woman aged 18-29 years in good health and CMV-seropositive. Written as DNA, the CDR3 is TGTGCCAGCAGCCGGACGGGAACTAGCGCTTACGAGCAGTACTTC. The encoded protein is CASSRTGTSAYEQYF.